A selection of T cell receptor beta chains follows, all from one sample in a study of blood T cell repertoires in COVID-19. Assay: immunoSEQ multiplex PCR; the TCRdb copy retains only in-frame clones and omits some. The sample records around 310,000 clones, approximately 90% being singletons. Sequencing input: peripheral blood. The receptors were gathered from a woman aged 55-69 years with acute or convalescent COVID-19. The CDR3 runs from the conserved cysteine through the conserved F or W. The D gene is left open where the match is weak. Size values are once, few and many counts, or a class for expanded clones, and some rows have none.

>TRBJ2-1|TRBV28|TRBD1|15|.
TGTGCCAGCAGTTCCTCAGGGGGCTCCTACAATGAGCAGTTCTTC
CASSSSGGSYNEQFF
>TRBJ2-7|TRBV21-1|.|19|.
TGTGCCAGCAGCAAATCTATGGGTCTACCAACTAGCGGCTCCTACGAGCAGTACTTC
CASSKSMGLPTSGSYEQYF
>TRBJ1-1|TRBV16|.|15|.
TGTGCCAGCAGCCAATATCAGGGGTCGGGAACTGAAGCTTTCTTT
CASSQYQGSGTEAFF
>TRBJ2-5|TRBV13|TRBD2|14|.
TGTGCCAGCAGCTTGGGAGGGAACCAAGAGACCCAGTACTTC
CASSLGGNQETQYF
>TRBJ1-6|TRBV6-5|TRBD1|15|.
TGTGCCAGCAGGGGGACAGGGGCTTATAATTCACCCCTCCACTTT
CASRGTGAYNSPLHF
>TRBJ2-3|TRBV5-1|TRBD2|16|.
TGCGCCAGCAGCTCGGGAGGAGATCTGGGGACAGATACGCAGTATTTT
CASSSGGDLGTDTQYF
>TRBJ1-5|TRBV2|.|16|.
TGTGCCAGCAGTGAGTTTCACCCCTATAGCAATCAGCCCCAGCATTTT
CASSEFHPYSNQPQHF
>TRBJ2-2|TRBV6-5|.|15|.
TGTGCCAGCAGTTACCCGTCGGCTAGACCCGGGGAGCTGTTTTTT
CASSYPSARPGELFF
>TRBJ2-5|TRBV6-6|TRBD1|15|.
TGTGCCAGCAGTTACTCGCAGGGGGCCGGAGAGACCCAGTACTTC
CASSYSQGAGETQYF
>TRBJ2-7|TRBV27|TRBD2|13|.
TGTGCCAGCAGCTCGGGACTAGCCTACGAGCAGTACTTC
CASSSGLAYEQYF
>TRBJ2-3|TRBV2|TRBD2|14|.
TGTGCCAGTTCGGGAGGTTTTCTCGCAGATACGCAGTATTTT
CASSGGFLADTQYF
>TRBJ2-7|TRBV21-1|.|17|few
.
CASSKVGAGTSAYEQYF
>TRBJ2-7|TRBV28|.|12|.
TGTGCCAGCAGTTTACAGGTTTACGAGCAGTACTTC
CASSLQVYEQYF
>TRBJ1-5|TRBV6-5|.|15|.
TGTGCCAGCACCGACAGGTCCCCTAGCAATCAGCCCCAGCATTTT
CASTDRSPSNQPQHF
>TRBJ2-2|TRBV2|.|15|.
TGTGCCAGCAGTGAGACGGGGGTTGGGACCGGGGAGCTGTTTTTT
CASSETGVGTGELFF
>TRBJ1-4|TRBV7-9|.|12|.
TGTGCCAGCAGCTTACAAAACAGGGATCTGTTTTTT
CASSLQNRDLFF
>TRBJ2-7|TRBV10-3|.|14|.
TGTGCCATCAGTGAGTCATTGAGCTCCTACGAGCAGTACTTC
CAISESLSSYEQYF
>TRBJ2-1|TRBV7-3|TRBD1|16|.
TGTGCCAGCAGCCGAAGAGGGGGACAGGGGGCCAATGAGCAGTTCTTC
CASSRRGGQGANEQFF
>TRBJ1-1|TRBV19|.|14|.
TGTGCCAGTAGTATCAATACAGGGTCCCCTGAAGCTTTCTTT
CASSINTGSPEAFF
>TRBJ1-5|TRBV28|.|16|.
TGTGCCAGCAGTTTAGGGGGGGGAGGGAATAATCAGCCCCAGCATTTT
CASSLGGGGNNQPQHF
>TRBJ1-5|TRBV19|.|14|once
TGTGCCAGTATACCGAGCGGGTTAAATCAGCCCCAGCATTTT
CASIPSGLNQPQHF
>TRBJ1-5|TRBV19|TRBD1|15|.
TGTGCCAGTCGGATCCGGGACAGGGGGTTTCAGCCCCAGCATTTT
CASRIRDRGFQPQHF
>TRBJ2-7|TRBV7-2|.|15|.
TGTGCCAGCAGCTTAGCGGTCGGGTCCACCTACGAGCAGTACTTC
CASSLAVGSTYEQYF
>TRBJ2-6|TRBV6-5|TRBD1|16|.
TGTGCCAGCAGTTACGGGACAGGGTCCGGGGCCAACGTCCTGACTTTC
CASSYGTGSGANVLTF
>TRBJ2-1|TRBV9|TRBD1|14|once
TGTGCCAGCAGCTCCGGACAGGGCTACAATGAGCAGTTCTTC
CASSSGQGYNEQFF
>TRBJ2-1|TRBV19|TRBD2|16|.
TGTGCCAGTACCCCACTAGCGGGACCCTCCTACAATGAGCAGTTCTTC
CASTPLAGPSYNEQFF